A selection of T cell receptor beta chains follows, all from one sample in a study of T cells in Graves' hyperthyroidism and ophthalmopathy. One entry per CDR3 protein results from TCRdb running MiXCR on the multiplex PCR reads. The data hold under 800,000 distinct CDR3 sequences, with 14% observed a single time. What was sequenced was blood. The receptors come from a woman younger than 30 with Graves' hyperthyroidism. The CDR3 runs from the conserved cysteine through the conserved F or W. A D gene is named only where the DNA matches it firmly. Where a row states a size, it is once, few, many or the class of an expanded clone; other rows omit it.

clone_size	v_call	j_call	d_call	cdr3_nt	cdr3_aa
-	TRBV20-1	TRBJ2-2	-	TGCAGTGCTAGAGATCTGCGTATGACCGGGGAGCTGTTTTTT	CSARDLRMTGELFF
many	TRBV6-2/TRBV6-3	TRBJ2-1	-	TGTGCCAGCAGTTATCGTGAGGCTTCCTACAATGAGCAGTTCTTC	CASSYREASYNEQFF
many	TRBV11-3	TRBJ2-3	-	TGTGCCAGCAGCAAAACGGGAATGGGAGATACGCAGTATTTT	CASSKTGMGDTQYF
many	TRBV2	TRBJ1-4	-	TGTGCCAGCACAGCGACACGAGGGGAAAAACTGTTTTTT	CASTATRGEKLFF
-	TRBV10-3	TRBJ2-1	TRBD2	TGTGCCATCAGTGGAGGGACTAGCCAACGCTCCTACAATGAGCAGTTCTTC	CAISGGTSQRSYNEQFF
many	TRBV12-5	TRBJ2-4	-	TGTGCTAGTGGTATCATGACTTGGGGAGCCAAAAACATTCAGTACTTC	CASGIMTWGAKNIQYF
many	TRBV12-3/TRBV12-4	TRBJ1-1	TRBD1	TGTGCCAGCAGTCCGGGGACAGGGATGAGGAACACTGAAGCTTTCTTT	CASSPGTGMRNTEAFF
-	TRBV12-3/TRBV12-4	TRBJ2-1	-	TGTGCCAGCAGTCCCGTTAGGTCGAATGAGCAGTTCTTC	CASSPVRSNEQFF
few	TRBV6-1	TRBJ2-3	TRBD2	TGTGCCAGCAGCTCTCCGACTAGCGGGAGGGAAGGTGTGAGGGATACGCAGTATTTT	CASSSPTSGREGVRDTQYF
-	TRBV5-1	TRBJ2-1	TRBD2	TGCGCCAGCAGCTTTGGACTAGCGGGGCACCAAATGATCCACAATGAGCAGTTCTTC	CASSFGLAGHQMIHNEQFF
few	TRBV11-3	TRBJ2-1	-	TGTGCCAGCATCCTTAGGTGGCTAGCAAGTTGCAATGAGCAGTTCTTC	CASILRWLASCNEQFF
few	TRBV2	TRBJ1-2	-	TGTGCCAGCAGTGAAAGGGCAGCGAGGTCGAATGGCTACACCTTC	CASSERAARSNGYTF
many	TRBV15	TRBJ2-2	-	TGTGCCACCAGCAGAGGAAGGTCGATCGCCGGGGAGCTGTTTTTT	CATSRGRSIAGELFF
-	TRBV2	TRBJ2-1	TRBD2	TGTGCCAGCTGGGCGGCTAGCGGGCCCACTAGCAATGAGCAGTTCTTC	CASWAASGPTSNEQFF
-	TRBV30	TRBJ2-7	TRBD2	TGTGCCCTCACTAAGCGGGGGATCTACGAGCAGTACTTC	CALTKRGIYEQYF
-	TRBV12-5	TRBJ2-1	-	TGTGCTAGTGGTTTTACATCAGGGGTCTGGCCCTACAATGAGCAGTTCTTC	CASGFTSGVWPYNEQFF
many	TRBV2	TRBJ2-7	TRBD2	TGTGCCAGCAGTGTCTCGCGGGGGAACGAGCAGTACTTC	CASSVSRGNEQYF
-	TRBV19	TRBJ2-5	TRBD2	TGTGCCAGTAGTAGTCCTAGCGGGAGCATGAAGACCCAGTACTTC	CASSSPSGSMKTQYF
-	TRBV28	TRBJ2-7	-	TGTGCCAGCAGTCCCTTAGCGACTCGGGACGAGCAGTACTTC	CASSPLATRDEQYF
many	TRBV3-1	TRBJ2-3	-	TGTGCCAGCAGCCAAGGACACACAGATACGCAGTATTTT	CASSQGHTDTQYF
few	TRBV10-3	TRBJ2-7	-	TGTGCCATCAGTGAAGGGTGGGGGCCCACCTACGAGCAGTACTTC	CAISEGWGPTYEQYF
many	TRBV27	TRBJ2-7	-	TGTGCCAGCAGTTTTATTCCAGCGGGCCCATCCCGCAACGAGCAGTACTTC	CASSFIPAGPSRNEQYF